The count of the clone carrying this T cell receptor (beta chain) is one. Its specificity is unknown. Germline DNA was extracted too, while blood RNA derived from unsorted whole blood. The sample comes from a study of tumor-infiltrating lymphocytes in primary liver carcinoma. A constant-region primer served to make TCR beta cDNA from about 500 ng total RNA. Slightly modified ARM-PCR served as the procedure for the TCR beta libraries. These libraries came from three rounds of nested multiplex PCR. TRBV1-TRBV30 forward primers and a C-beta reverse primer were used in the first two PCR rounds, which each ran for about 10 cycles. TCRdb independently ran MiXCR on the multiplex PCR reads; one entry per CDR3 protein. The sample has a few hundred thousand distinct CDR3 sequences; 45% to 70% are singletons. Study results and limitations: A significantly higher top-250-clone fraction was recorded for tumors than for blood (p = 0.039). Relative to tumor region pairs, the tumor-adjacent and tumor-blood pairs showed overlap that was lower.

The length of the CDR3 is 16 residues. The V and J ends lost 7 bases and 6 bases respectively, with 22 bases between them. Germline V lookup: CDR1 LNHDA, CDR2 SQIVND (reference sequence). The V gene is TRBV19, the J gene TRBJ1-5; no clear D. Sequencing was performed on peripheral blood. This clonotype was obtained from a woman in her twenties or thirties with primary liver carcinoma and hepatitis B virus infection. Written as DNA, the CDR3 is TGTGCCAGTAATAGCCCCGGGATATCCATGAGTCAGCCCCAGCATTTT. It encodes CASNSPGISMSQPQHF.